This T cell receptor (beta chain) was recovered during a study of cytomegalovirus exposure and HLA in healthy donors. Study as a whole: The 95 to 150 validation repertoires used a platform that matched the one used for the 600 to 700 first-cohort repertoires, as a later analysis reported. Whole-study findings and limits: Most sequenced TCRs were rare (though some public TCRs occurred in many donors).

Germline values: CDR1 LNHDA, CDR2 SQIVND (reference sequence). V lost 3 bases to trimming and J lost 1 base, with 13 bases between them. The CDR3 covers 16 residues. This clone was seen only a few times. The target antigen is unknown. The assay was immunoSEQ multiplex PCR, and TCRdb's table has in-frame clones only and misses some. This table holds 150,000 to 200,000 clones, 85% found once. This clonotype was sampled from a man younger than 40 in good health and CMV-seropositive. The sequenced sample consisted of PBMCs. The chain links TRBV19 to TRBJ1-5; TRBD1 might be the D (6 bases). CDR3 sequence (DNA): TGTGCCAGTAGTATGAACAGGGTTTGGAGCAATCAGCCCCAGCATTTT. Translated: CASSMNRVWSNQPQHF.